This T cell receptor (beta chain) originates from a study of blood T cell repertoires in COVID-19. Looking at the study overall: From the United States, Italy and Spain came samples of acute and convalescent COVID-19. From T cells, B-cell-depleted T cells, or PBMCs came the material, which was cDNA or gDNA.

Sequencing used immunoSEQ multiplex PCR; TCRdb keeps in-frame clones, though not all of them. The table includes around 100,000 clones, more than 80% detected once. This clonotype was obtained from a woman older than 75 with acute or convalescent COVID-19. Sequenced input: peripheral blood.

The CDR3 bases are TGTGCCAGTAGTACCGTGGGGGCGTCTGGAAACACCATATATTTT. Residues: CASSTVGASGNTIYF. V usage is TRBV19 and J usage is TRBJ1-3, with D maybe TRBD1 (6 bases). Trimming cost V 4 bases and J 1 base, with 11 bases left between them. Germline CDR1 reads LNHDA; CDR2 reads SQIVND (reference sequence). This CDR3 is built from 15 residues.